This TCR beta chain was sequenced during a study of Graves' ophthalmopathy and Graves' hyperthyroidism. Many counts were recorded for this clonotype. RNA served as the template for amplifying TCR beta CDR3 regions. HTBI-primed first-round RT-PCR preceded second-round multiplex PCR. TCRdb analysed the multiplex PCR reads with MiXCR anew, one entry per CDR3 protein. Here the sample spans 200,000 to 250,000 distinct CDR3 sequences, 20% to 25% being singletons. CDR1 and CDR2 from the germline V gene are SGHNT and YENEEA. Germline trimming cut 3 bases from V and 6 bases from J; bases unmatched to any gene: 6. The CDR3 is 14 residues long.

Sample: peripheral blood. This TCR came from a woman in her forties or fifties with Graves' ophthalmopathy. The chain employs TRBV11-3 and TRBJ2-7; 9 nucleotides line up with TRBD2. CDR3 loop: CASSFRGTSSEQYF. CDR3 nucleotide sequence: TGTGCCAGCAGCTTTAGAGGGACTAGCAGCGAGCAGTACTTC. Full variable domain (remainder filled in from reference TRBV11-3 and TRBJ2-7): EAGVVQSPRYKIIEKKQPVAFWCNPISGHNTLYWYLQNLGQGPELLIRYENEEAVDDSQLPKDRFSAERLKGVDSTLKIQPAELGDSAVYLCASSFRGTSSEQYFGPGTRLTVT.